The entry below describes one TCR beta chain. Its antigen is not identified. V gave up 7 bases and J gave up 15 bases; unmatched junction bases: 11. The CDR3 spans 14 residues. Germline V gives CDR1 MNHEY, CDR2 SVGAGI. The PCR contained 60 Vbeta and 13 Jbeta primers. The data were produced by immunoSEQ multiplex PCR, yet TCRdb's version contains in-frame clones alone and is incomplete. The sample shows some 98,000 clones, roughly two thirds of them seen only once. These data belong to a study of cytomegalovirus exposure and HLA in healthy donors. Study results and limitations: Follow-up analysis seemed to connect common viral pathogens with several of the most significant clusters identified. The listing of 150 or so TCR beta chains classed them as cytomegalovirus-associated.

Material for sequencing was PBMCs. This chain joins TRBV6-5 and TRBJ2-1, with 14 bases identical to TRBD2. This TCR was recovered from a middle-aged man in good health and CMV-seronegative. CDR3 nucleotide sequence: TGTGCCAGCACCGGGGGCGGGACTAGCGGGGGTCTGTTCTTC. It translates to CASTGGGTSGGLFF.